These 14 T cell receptor beta chains were all obtained from the same sample, sequenced in a study of T cell changes during pregnancy in multiple sclerosis (dated 2019 in TCRdb). The library relied on the immunoSEQ multiplex PCR assay. In its TCRdb copy, this immuneACCESS table keeps in-frame sequences only and misses some clones. Where compared with another copy, unresolved V genes explain less than half of these, and the others have no known cause. In this sample the table shows roughly 66,000 clones, around 93% of which occur a single time. Approximately 2.2% of the sample lies in the top ten. Sequenced material: peripheral blood, taken in the first trimester of pregnancy. These receptors came from a female donor with multiple sclerosis, enrolled in a pregnancy study.

The rearrangement links TRBV30 to TRBJ1-6, with 7 bases that match TRBD1. CDR3 size: 13 residues. After removal of 4 bases from V and 10 bases from J, the junction contained 7 bases not matched to a gene. Germline values: CDR1 GTSNPN, CDR2 SVGIG (reference sequence). CDR3 in amino acids: CAWKGARASPLHF. CDR3 DNA sequence: TGTGCCTGGAAGGGGGCTAGGGCATCACCCCTCCACTTT.

J is TRBJ2-7 and V is TRBV7-2; perhaps TRBD2 as D (6 bases). The CDR3 loop spans 14 amino acids. V lost 6 bases to trimming and J lost 0 bases, with 12 bases between them. The germline V gene encodes CDR1 SGHTA and CDR2 FQGNSA. The CDR3 spells CASSHSGFSYEQYF. CDR3 nucleotide sequence: TGTGCCAGCAGTCATAGCGGATTCTCCTACGAGCAGTACTTC.

The J gene is TRBJ2-1, the V gene TRBV5-8, with 7 bases aligning to TRBD2. CDR3 length: 17 residues. CDR1 and CDR2 (germline): SGHTS, YDEGEE. With 0 bases clipped from V and 6 bases from J, the junction kept 12 bases outside the gene matches. The CDR3 bases are TGTGCCAGCAGCTTGGCCAAGCGGGACTTCAGATTCAATGAGCAGTTCTTC. This translates into CASSLAKRDFRFNEQFF.

This rearrangement joins TRBV7-2 to TRBJ2-7, with a weak D call TRBD2 (5 bases). This CDR3 is 13 amino acids long. V was pared by 5 bases and J by 2 bases, with 10 bases between. CDR1 SGHTA and CDR2 FQGNSA come from the germline V gene. The CDR3 DNA reads as TGTGCCAGCAGCAATGCCGGGACCTACGAGCAGTACTTC. This encodes CASSNAGTYEQYF.

V is TRBV19 and J is TRBJ2-1; possibly TRBD2 for D (7 bases). This CDR3 contains 19 residues. Trimming removed 5 bases from V and 0 bases from J, with 23 bases in between. The germline gives CDR1 LNHDA, CDR2 SQIVND (reference sequence). This chain's CDR3 is CASSRGVDRPQSSYNEQFF. CDR3 sequence (DNA): TGTGCCAGTAGTCGGGGGGTCGACAGGCCTCAAAGCTCCTACAATGAGCAGTTCTTC.

The genes are TRBV19 and TRBJ1-4, with 10 bases lining up with TRBD1. Losses at the gene ends were 5 bases for V and 6 bases for J; bases not matched to a gene: 6. From germline, CDR1 is LNHDA and CDR2 SQIVND (reference sequence). The CDR3 is made up of 15 amino acids. The CDR3 sequence: CASSLTGTGDEKLFF. In nucleotides, the CDR3 is TGTGCCAGTAGTCTAACCGGGACAGGGGATGAAAAACTGTTTTTT.

J is TRBJ2-7 and V is TRBV10-1; TRBD1 might be the D (6 bases). The V end was cut by 7 bases, the J end by 2 bases, with 21 bases between. Germline CDR1 and CDR2: WNHNN and SYGVQD (reference sequence). The CDR3 sequence is 16 residues long. The CDR3: CASKRVLVDSTYEQYF. DNA of the CDR3: TGCGCCAGCAAGCGAGTATTGGTGGACAGTACCTACGAGCAGTACTTC.

This clone was detected only once. V is TRBV27 and J is TRBJ1-5, with D possibly matching TRBD1 (6 bases). This CDR3 is built from 15 residues. Germline V gene data show CDR1 as MNHEY and CDR2 as SMNVEV (reference sequence). V was pared by 2 bases and J by 4 bases, with 12 bases between. CDR3 sequence: CASSLLGTQNQPQHF. The CDR3 nucleotides read TGTGCCAGCAGTTTACTCGGGACACAGAATCAGCCCCAGCATTTT.

This clone was seen a handful of times. V gene TRBV2 combines with J gene TRBJ2-7; 13 positions agree with TRBD2. CDR1 is SNHLY, CDR2 FYNNEI, per germline. The length of the CDR3 is 13 residues. V trimming: 9 bases; J trimming: 3 bases; junction bases outside the gene matches: 2. The CDR3 bases are TGTGCCAGAAGGACTAGCGGGAGCTACGAGCAGTACTTC. It yields the protein CARRTSGSYEQYF.

This CDR3 is CASSPRTSGSRDEQFF. The CDR3 DNA reads as TGTGCCAGCAGCCCCCGGACTAGCGGGAGTAGGGATGAGCAGTTCTTC. The gene calls are TRBV16 and TRBJ2-1, with 13 positions matching TRBD2. The CDR3 runs to 16 residues. After removal of 4 bases from V and 8 bases from J, the junction contained 8 bases not matched to a gene. Germline loops: CDR1 KGHSY, CDR2 FQNENV.

The rearrangement uses TRBV4-3 and TRBJ1-6; tentative D call: TRBD1 (6 bases). Germline CDR1 LGHNA, CDR2 YSLEER. V was pared by 1 base and J by 10 bases, with 20 bases between. The CDR3 is 17 amino acids. The CDR3 nucleotides read TGCGCCAGCAGCCAAGTCATTCCGACAGGTGTCGAGTCACCCCTCCACTTT. Translating it yields CASSQVIPTGVESPLHF.

The chain joins TRBV7-9 to TRBJ2-1, with a weak D call TRBD2 (6 bases). The germline CDR1 and CDR2 sequences are SEHNR and FQNEAQ (reference sequence). V lost 5 bases and J lost 0, with 14 bases in between. The CDR3 has 16 amino acids. The CDR3 sequence is CASSPQEGSSYNEQFF. CDR3 DNA: TGTGCCAGCAGCCCACAGGAGGGAAGCTCCTACAATGAGCAGTTCTTC.

The count of this clone is one. The chain combines TRBV14 with TRBJ2-1, with TRBD2 matching 9 bases. V shed 4 bases, J shed 10 bases, and the junction held 8 bases outside the gene matches. There are 14 residues in the CDR3. Germline V CDR1 and CDR2: SGHDN, FVKESK. In nucleotides, the CDR3 is TGTGCCAGCAGCCTTTTAGCGGGAGCTGGCGAGCAGTTCTTC. It codes for CASSLLAGAGEQFF.

The CDR3 DNA sequence: TGTGCCAGCAGCTTAGGTTATAGGGGTTCTAGCACAGATACGCAGTATTTT. Protein: CASSLGYRGSSTDTQYF. The chain has TRBV7-2 and TRBJ2-3, with a possible D match to TRBD1 (5 bases). Germline CDR1 reads SGHTA; CDR2 reads FQGNSA. The CDR3 loop spans 17 amino acids. V lost 1 base and J lost 0, with 14 bases in between.